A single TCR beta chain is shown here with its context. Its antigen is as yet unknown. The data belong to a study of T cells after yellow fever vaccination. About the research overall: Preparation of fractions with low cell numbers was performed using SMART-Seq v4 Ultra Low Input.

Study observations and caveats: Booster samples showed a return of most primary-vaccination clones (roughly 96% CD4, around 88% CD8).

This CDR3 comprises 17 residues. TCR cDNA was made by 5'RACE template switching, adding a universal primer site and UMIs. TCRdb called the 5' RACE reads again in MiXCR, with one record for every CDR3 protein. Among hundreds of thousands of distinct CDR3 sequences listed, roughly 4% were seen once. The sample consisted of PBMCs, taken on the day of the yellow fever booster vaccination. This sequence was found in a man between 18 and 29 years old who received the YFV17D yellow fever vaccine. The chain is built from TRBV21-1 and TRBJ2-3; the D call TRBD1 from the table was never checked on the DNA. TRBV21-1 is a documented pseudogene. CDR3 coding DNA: TGTGCCAGCAGCAAAGCTGGGGCGCGAGGGGGCACAGATACGCAGTATTTT. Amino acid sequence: CASSKAGARGGTDTQYF.